This TCR beta chain was sequenced in a study of vaccination effects on CD4 cells after COVID-19. Study-wide context: Each participant received a vaccine that was either BNT162b2 or mRNA-1273, given as two doses. Overall study results and limits: In the late period after vaccination, infection- and vaccine-induced clones contracted markedly.

The assay was immunoSEQ multiplex PCR, and TCRdb's table has in-frame clones only and misses some. The sample holds over 55,000 clones, 81% seen once. This clone has more than one count but fewer than ten. Its antigen is not known. Viral peptide pools were used in the ViraFEST assay to expand antigen-specific CD4+ T cells, and sequencing came afterward. At the end of around eleven days of culture, CD4+ T cells were isolated. For each well, two million PBMC were cultured with 10 IU/ml IL-2 and roughly 9.2 ug/ml peptides. Each culture had half its medium swapped for IL-2 medium on days 3 and 7. This material consisted of CD4+ T cells from PBMCs cultured with HCoV-229E spike peptides, taken before COVID-19 vaccination. This clonotype was sampled from a human donor who received a COVID-19 vaccine.

The CDR3, as DNA: TGCGCCAGCAGCCAAACCCCGGGACGGTTGAACACTGAAGCTTTCTTT. It encodes CASSQTPGRLNTEAFF. The genes are TRBV4-1 and TRBJ1-1; D possibly corresponds to TRBD1 (5 bases). The CDR3 has 16 residues. The V gene lost 2 bases and the J gene lost 0 bases, with 13 bases spanning the gap. CDR1 is MGHRA, CDR2 YSYEKL, per germline.